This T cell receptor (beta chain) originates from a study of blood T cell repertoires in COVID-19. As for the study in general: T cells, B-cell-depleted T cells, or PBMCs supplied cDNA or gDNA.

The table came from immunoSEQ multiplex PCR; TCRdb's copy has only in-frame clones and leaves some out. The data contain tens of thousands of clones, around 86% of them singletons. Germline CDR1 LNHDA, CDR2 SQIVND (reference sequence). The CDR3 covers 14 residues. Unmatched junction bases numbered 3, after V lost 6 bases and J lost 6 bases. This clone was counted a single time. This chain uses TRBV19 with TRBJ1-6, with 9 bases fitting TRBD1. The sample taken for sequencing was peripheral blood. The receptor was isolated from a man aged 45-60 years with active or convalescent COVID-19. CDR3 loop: CASRKTGGNSPLHF. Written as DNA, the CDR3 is TGTGCCAGTAGGAAGACAGGGGGTAATTCACCCCTCCACTTT.